This entry lists 5 T cell receptor beta chains sequenced from one sample in a study of blood T cell repertoires in COVID-19. Libraries were prepared by immunoSEQ multiplex PCR; TCRdb keeps only in-frame clonotypes and omits some of them. The table shows roughly 220,000 clones, with 82% occurring only once. Sequencing was performed on PBMCs or T cells enriched from blood (not recorded which). These receptors were taken from a man aged 35 to 55 who had recovered from COVID-19.

The chain carries TRBV6-5 and TRBJ2-7; 10 bases align to TRBD1. The CDR3 covers 14 residues. Germline V gene sequence: CDR1 MNHEY, CDR2 SVGAGI. Trimming took 7 bases from V and 2 from J; bases not matched to a gene: 5. CDR3 in amino acids: CASTETGGPYEQYF. Written as DNA, the CDR3 is TGTGCCAGCACCGAGACAGGGGGCCCCTACGAGCAGTACTTC.

The V and J genes are TRBV21-1 and TRBJ2-7; whether TRBD1, the table's D call, matches the DNA was not checked. TRBV21-1 constitutes a pseudogene. This CDR3 comprises 15 residues. CDR3 protein: CASSKGPGGPYEQYF. CDR3 in DNA: TGTGCCAGCAGCAAAGGGCCAGGGGGACCCTACGAGCAGTACTTC.

This chain uses TRBV7-6 with TRBJ1-2; D not resolved. The germline V and J ends were trimmed by 1 base and 5 bases, with 8 bases remaining between them. CDR1 is SGHVS and CDR2 is FNYEAQ in the germline V gene. The CDR3 sequence is 13 residues long. The CDR3 nucleotides are TGTGCCAGCAGCTTAGAAGCATTTTATGGCTACACCTTC. Translation: CASSLEAFYGYTF. Combining the CDR3 with reference TRBV7-6 and TRBJ1-2 gives the whole variable domain GAGVSQSPRYKVTKRGQDVALRCDPISGHVSLYWYRQALGQGPEFLTYFNYEAQQDKSGLPNDRFSAERPEGSISTLTIQRTEQRDSAMYRCASSLEAFYGYTFGSGTRLTVV.

The rearrangement uses TRBV7-9 and TRBJ2-7; TRBD2 is a possible D gene (5 bases). Per germline, CDR1 SEHNR and CDR2 FQNEAQ (reference sequence). There are 11 residues in the CDR3. Trimming stripped 3 bases from V and 6 bases from J, with 6 bases between. The CDR3 DNA reads as TGTGCCAGCAGCTTTGAGGGCGAGCAGTACTTC. It is translated as CASSFEGEQYF.

This chain connects TRBV10-2 to TRBJ2-1; 7 nucleotides line up with TRBD2. With V trimmed by 3 bases and J by 0 bases, 5 bases remained unmatched. Germline V gene data show CDR1 as WSHSY and CDR2 as SAAADI. The CDR3 totals 16 residues. Here the CDR3 DNA reads TGCGCCAGCAGTGAAAGGGGCGGGAGCTCCTACAATGAGCAGTTCTTC. Amino acids: CASSERGGSSYNEQFF.